Each of the 6 T cell receptor beta chains below was sequenced from the same sample in a study of blood T cell repertoires in COVID-19. Only in-frame clones appear in the TCRdb table, and some are missing; sequencing was by immunoSEQ multiplex PCR. In the table there are more than 200,000 clones, about 87% of which are singletons. Source material: peripheral blood. The origin of the receptors is a man between 65 and 85 years old with acute or convalescent COVID-19.

As to this clone: One end of the junction fails to match germline, which may point to a read error. The genes are TRBV7-7 and TRBJ2-2; 8 positions match TRBD2. Looked up from germline, CDR1 is SSHAT and CDR2 is FNYEAQ (reference sequence). The CDR3 runs to 15 residues. CDR3 loop: CASSLQSSGTGELFF. The CDR3 DNA is TGTGCTAGCAGCTTACAATCTAGCGGGACCGGGGAGCTGTTTTTT.

V gene TRBV9 combines with J gene TRBJ2-2; TRBD2 might be the D (6 bases). This CDR3 is built from 16 residues. V lost 0 bases to trimming and J lost 1 base, with 10 bases between them. CDR1 and CDR2 from the germline V gene are SGDLS and YYNGEE. CDR3 residues: CASSVGGGMNTGELFF. CDR3 in DNA: TGTGCCAGCAGCGTAGGGGGCGGGATGAACACCGGGGAGCTGTTTTTT.

The chain combines TRBV5-6 with TRBJ1-5, with D possibly being TRBD1 (6 bases). The germline V and J ends were trimmed by 5 bases and 2 bases, with 14 bases remaining between them. There are 15 residues in the CDR3. Germline-derived CDR1 and CDR2 are SGHDT and YYEEEE. This chain's CDR3 is CASSYRVLGNQPQHF. Written as DNA, the CDR3 is TGTGCCAGCAGTTACAGGGTCCTGGGCAATCAGCCCCAGCATTTT.

The count of this clone is one. This chain connects TRBV3-1 (or the pseudogene TRBV3-2) to TRBJ2-7; 10 bases are shared with TRBD2. The CDR3 runs 17 residues. With 2 bases clipped from V and 2 bases from J, the junction kept 9 bases outside the gene matches. The germline gives CDR1 LGHDT, CDR2 YNNKEL (reference sequence). This CDR3 is CASSQRLAGVSAYEQYF. The CDR3 region has the DNA TGTGCCAGCAGCCAAAGGCTAGCGGGAGTCAGCGCCTACGAGCAGTACTTC.

The rearrangement uses TRBV11-1 and TRBJ2-2; D is possibly TRBD1 (5 bases). CDR1 and CDR2 from the germline V gene are SGHAT and FQDESV (reference sequence). The CDR3 has 15 residues. V shed 1 base and J shed 4 bases, with 10 bases lying between them. CDR3 amino acids: CASSLERGPTGELFF. Written as DNA, the CDR3 is TGTGCCAGCAGCTTAGAAAGGGGCCCCACCGGGGAGCTGTTTTTT.

The V gene is TRBV6-5, the J gene TRBJ2-7, with TRBD2 identical over 8 bases. CDR1 MNHEY and CDR2 SVGAGI come from the germline V gene. CDR3 length equals 15 residues. V trimming: 2 bases; J trimming: 3 bases; junction bases outside the gene matches: 6. The CDR3 is CASSYEVAGHYEQYF. The CDR3 DNA sequence: TGTGCCAGCAGTTACGAAGTAGCGGGGCACTACGAGCAGTACTTC.